These T cell receptor beta chains were read from a single sample in a study of cytomegalovirus exposure and HLA in healthy donors. Some clones are missing from TCRdb's copy, which holds only in-frame ones; the method was immunoSEQ multiplex PCR. The table has about 110,000 clones, around 79% seen once. Sequences were obtained from PBMCs. These TCRs come from a man aged 60-69 years in good health and CMV-seronegative. Each CDR3 is given with its conserved first and last residue. D genes are given only for firm matches. A clone size is listed for some rows: how often the clone was seen (once, few, many), or a class if it is expanded.

v_gene	d_gene	abundance	j_gene	len	CDR3aa	CDR3nt
TRBV6-4	TRBD2	NA	TRBJ2-2	15	CASSPGLPNTGELFF	TGTGCCAGCAGTCCGGGACTACCGAACACCGGGGAGCTGTTTTTT
TRBV7-2	TRBD1	NA	TRBJ2-3	15	CASSLGAGGTYTQYF	TGTGCCAGCAGCTTAGGAGCAGGGGGTACCTACACGCAGTATTTT
TRBV4-3	TRBD1	NA	TRBJ1-4	17	CASSPGQGVLTNEKLFF	TGCGCCAGCAGCCCCGGACAGGGGGTTTTAACTAATGAAAAACTGTTTTTT
TRBV19	TRBD2	NA	TRBJ2-5	16	CASSSPRTSRQETQYF	TGTGCCAGTAGTTCCCCCCGGACTAGCCGACAAGAGACCCAGTACTTC
TRBV7-9	NA	NA	TRBJ1-6	13	CASSLPVLSPLHF	TGTGCCAGCAGCTTACCGGTCCTTTCACCCCTCCACTTT
TRBV18	NA	few	TRBJ2-3	14	CASSPASVGDTQYF	TGTGCCAGCTCACCGGCCAGCGTCGGAGATACGCAGTATTTT
TRBV4-1	NA	NA	TRBJ1-5	16	CASSQEVYRGNQPQHF	TGCGCCAGCAGCCAAGAAGTATACAGGGGCAATCAGCCCCAGCATTTT
TRBV7-3	TRBD2	NA	TRBJ2-3	14	CASSSSGGTDTQYF	TGTGCCAGCAGCTCTAGCGGGGGCACAGATACGCAGTATTTT
TRBV11-1	NA	NA	TRBJ2-2	14	CASSRADSPGELFF	TGTGCCAGCAGCCGAGCTGACAGTCCCGGGGAGCTGTTTTTT
TRBV7-2	NA	once	TRBJ2-3	12	CASSFGGDTQYF	TGTGCCAGCAGCTTTGGGGGGGATACGCAGTATTTT
TRBV7-6	NA	NA	TRBJ2-2	13	CASSVLNTGELFF	TGTGCCAGCAGCGTCTTGAACACCGGGGAGCTGTTTTTT
TRBV5-1	TRBD2	NA	TRBJ2-1	17	CASSSYTTSGGGDEQFF	TGCGCCAGCAGCTCCTACACCACTAGCGGGGGAGGGGATGAGCAGTTCTTC
TRBV9	TRBD2	NA	TRBJ2-7	14	CASNQRGSSYEQYF	TGTGCCAGCAATCAGCGGGGGAGCTCCTACGAGCAGTACTTC
TRBV7-9	NA	NA	TRBJ2-7	14	CASSLSRDNYEQYF	TGTGCCAGCAGCTTATCTCGGGACAACTACGAGCAGTACTTC
TRBV29-1	NA	NA	TRBJ1-2	11	CSVSLGGDRTF	TGCAGCGTTTCTCTGGGGGGGGATAGGACCTTC
TRBV14	NA	NA	TRBJ1-6	16	CASSQDWGTGNSPLHF	TGTGCCAGCAGCCAAGATTGGGGAACAGGCAATTCACCCCTCCACTTT
TRBV6-1	NA	NA	TRBJ2-3	15	CASRNRGGNTDTQYF	TGTGCCAGCAGGAACAGGGGGGGTAACACAGATACGCAGTATTTT
TRBV4-2	TRBD2	NA	TRBJ2-1	18	CASSQDGLAGGLYNEQFF	TGTGCCAGCAGCCAAGATGGTCTAGCGGGGGGCCTATACAATGAGCAGTTCTTC
TRBV6-5	NA	few	TRBJ2-1	16	CASSYKQGKNYNEQFF	TGTGCCAGCAGTTATAAACAGGGAAAGAACTACAATGAGCAGTTCTTC
TRBV6-1	NA	once	TRBJ1-6	16	CASSEDTSSYNSPLHF	TGTGCCAGCAGTGAGGACACCAGCTCCTATAATTCACCCCTCCACTTT
TRBV7-2	NA	NA	TRBJ1-6	15	CASSPGDSRYSPLHF	TGTGCCAGCAGCCCGGGGGATAGTCGGTACTCACCCCTCCACTTT
TRBV7-9	NA	NA	TRBJ1-1	15	CASSLSSVENTEAFF	TGTGCCAGCAGCTTATCGAGCGTTGAGAACACTGAAGCTTTCTTT
TRBV2	TRBD1	NA	TRBJ1-1	16	CASRRGQGAKNTEAFF	TGTGCCAGCAGACGCGGACAGGGGGCAAAGAACACTGAAGCTTTCTTT
TRBV5-1	NA	NA	TRBJ1-4	15	CASSSGTPTNEKLFF	TGCGCCAGCAGCTCCGGGACACCAACTAATGAAAAACTGTTTTTT
TRBV14	TRBD1	once	TRBJ1-2	14	CASSRTGGTGGYTF	TGTGCCAGCAGCCGGACAGGGGGCACGGGTGGCTACACCTTC
TRBV5-1	TRBD2	few	TRBJ2-1	15	CASSFTSGGADEQFF	TGCGCCAGCAGCTTTACTAGCGGGGGGGCGGATGAGCAGTTCTTC
TRBV5-6	NA	few	TRBJ1-1	12	CASSPRGTEAFF	TGTGCCAGCAGCCCGCGGGGAACTGAAGCTTTCTTT
TRBV2	TRBD2	once	TRBJ2-3	12	CASRASGRAQYF	TGTGCCAGCAGGGCTAGCGGGCGTGCGCAGTATTTT
TRBV18	NA	NA	TRBJ2-5	16	CASSYGSTPREETQYF	TGTGCCAGCTCCTACGGGAGCACTCCCCGAGAGGAGACCCAGTACTTC
TRBV13	NA	few	TRBJ1-3	14	CASSLTGAGNTIYF	TGTGCCAGCAGCTTAACGGGGGCTGGAAACACCATATATTTT
TRBV15	NA	NA	TRBJ1-3	15	CATSRKRETGNTIYF	TGTGCCACCAGCAGAAAGAGGGAGACTGGAAACACCATATATTTT
TRBV7-9	NA	NA	TRBJ1-4	16	CASSLPVAGTNEKLFF	TGTGCCAGCAGCCTCCCCGTCGCAGGGACTAATGAAAAACTGTTTTTT
TRBV7-2	TRBD2	NA	TRBJ2-3	17	CASSLQSSGGASDTQYF	TGTGCCAGCAGCCTCCAATCTAGCGGGGGGGCTTCAGATACGCAGTATTTT
TRBV28	TRBD1	NA	TRBJ1-1	15	CASLGPGTGITEAFF	TGTGCCAGCTTGGGTCCCGGGACAGGGATCACTGAAGCTTTCTTT
TRBV5-1	TRBD2	NA	TRBJ2-3	15	CASSVSGSPTDTQYF	TGCGCCAGCAGCGTTAGCGGGTCTCCCACAGATACGCAGTATTTT
TRBV9	NA	NA	TRBJ1-1	14	CASSAGVGNTEAFF	TGTGCCAGCAGCGCGGGGGTGGGGAACACTGAAGCTTTCTTT
TRBV2	TRBD2	NA	TRBJ2-2	15	CASSRSGGNTGELFF	TGTGCCAGCAGTCGTAGCGGGGGGAACACCGGGGAGCTGTTTTTT
TRBV6-4	NA	NA	TRBJ2-1	12	CASTLKRHEQFF	TGTGCCAGCACCCTAAAGAGGCATGAGCAGTTCTTC
TRBV5-1	TRBD1	few	TRBJ2-2	15	CASSSDRAWTGELFF	TGCGCCAGCAGCTCGGACAGGGCTTGGACCGGGGAGCTGTTTTTT
TRBV14	NA	few	TRBJ2-5	17	CASSHLKGLNRLETQYF	TGTGCCAGCAGCCACCTCAAGGGGTTGAATCGTTTGGAGACCCAGTACTTC
TRBV6-6	TRBD1	NA	TRBJ1-2	15	CASSQRQGTNYGYTF	TGTGCCAGCAGTCAACGACAGGGAACTAACTATGGCTACACCTTC
TRBV27	NA	NA	TRBJ2-7	19	CASRLYSGLSLASSYEQYF	TGTGCCAGCAGGCTTTATTCCGGACTTAGTCTCGCCAGCTCCTACGAGCAGTACTTC
TRBV5-1	NA	few	TRBJ1-1	14	CASSDSLMNTEAFF	TGCGCCAGCAGCGACAGCCTCATGAACACTGAAGCTTTCTTT
TRBV7-9	TRBD1	few	TRBJ1-4	14	CASRQGGANEKLFF	TGTGCCAGCAGGCAGGGGGGAGCTAATGAAAAACTGTTTTTT
TRBV4-1	NA	NA	TRBJ1-2	12	CASSQEVLGKTF	TGCGCCAGCAGCCAAGAGGTCCTCGGGAAAACCTTC
TRBV7-8	NA	NA	TRBJ1-6	16	CASSSPPGGTDSPLHF	TGTGCCAGCAGCTCACCCCCGGGAGGGACGGATTCACCCCTCCACTTT
TRBV5-1	TRBD1	NA	TRBJ1-1	16	CASSLGGGTSNTEAFF	TGCGCCAGCAGCTTGGGAGGGGGCACGTCGAACACTGAAGCTTTCTTT
TRBV10-2	NA	NA	TRBJ2-5	14	CASSEPGAVETQYF	TGCGCCAGCAGTGAGCCAGGGGCGGTGGAGACCCAGTACTTC
TRBV7-2	NA	NA	TRBJ2-3	17	CASSSRSGLSSTDTQYF	TGTGCCAGCAGCTCCCGGAGCGGACTGAGTAGCACAGATACGCAGTATTTT
TRBV5-1	TRBD1	NA	TRBJ1-3	16	CASSSGQGADGNTIYF	TGCGCCAGCAGCTCGGGACAGGGGGCCGATGGAAACACCATATATTTT
TRBV9	NA	NA	TRBJ2-1	17	CASTPSLRAEVYNEQFF	TGTGCCAGCACCCCGTCGTTGCGAGCGGAGGTCTACAATGAGCAGTTCTTC
TRBV4-3	NA	NA	TRBJ1-1	15	CASSQVLGAVRGAFF	TGCGCCAGCAGCCAAGTATTAGGGGCCGTGAGAGGAGCTTTCTTT
TRBV5-1	TRBD2	NA	TRBJ2-1	18	CASSLGGLSGGIADEQFF	TGCGCCAGCAGCTTGGGGGGACTTAGCGGGGGGATCGCCGATGAGCAGTTCTTC
TRBV19	TRBD2	NA	TRBJ2-1	15	CASRLAGGQSNEQFF	TGTGCCAGTAGACTAGCGGGGGGACAAAGCAATGAGCAGTTCTTC